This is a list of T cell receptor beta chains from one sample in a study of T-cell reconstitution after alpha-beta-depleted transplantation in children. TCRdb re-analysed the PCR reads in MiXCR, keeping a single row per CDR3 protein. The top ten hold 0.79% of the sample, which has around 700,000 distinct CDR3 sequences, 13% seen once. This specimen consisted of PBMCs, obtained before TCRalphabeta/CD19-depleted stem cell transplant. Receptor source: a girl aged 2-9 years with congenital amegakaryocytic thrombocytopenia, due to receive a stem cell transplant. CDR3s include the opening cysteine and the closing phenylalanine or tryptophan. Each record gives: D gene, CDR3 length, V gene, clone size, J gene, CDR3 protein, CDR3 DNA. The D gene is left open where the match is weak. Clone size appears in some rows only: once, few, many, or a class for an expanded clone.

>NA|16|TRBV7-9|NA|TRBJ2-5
CASSGWSGTLKETQYF
TGTGCCAGCAGCGGATGGTCGGGCACTTTGAAAGAGACCCAGTACTTC
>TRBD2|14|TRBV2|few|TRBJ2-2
CASSASGNTGELFF
TGTGCCAGCAGTGCTAGCGGGAACACCGGGGAGCTGTTTTTT
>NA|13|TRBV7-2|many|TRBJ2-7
CASSTFGGYEQYF
TGTGCCAGCAGCACGTTCGGGGGCTACGAGCAGTACTTC
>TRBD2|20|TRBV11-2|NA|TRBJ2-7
CASSLIPVGTSGRASNEQYF
TGTGCCAGCAGCTTAATTCCAGTAGGGACTAGCGGGAGAGCCTCCAACGAGCAGTACTTC
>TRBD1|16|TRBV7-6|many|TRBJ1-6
CASSRTGNTVNSPLHF
TGTGCCAGCAGCCGGACAGGGAACACCGTTAATTCACCCCTCCACTTT
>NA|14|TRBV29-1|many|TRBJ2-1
CSVEVARTSNEQFF
TGCAGCGTTGAAGTTGCCAGGACTTCGAATGAGCAGTTCTTC
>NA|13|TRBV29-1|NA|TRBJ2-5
CSVGGRGLETQYF
TGCAGCGTTGGGGGGCGGGGGCTAGAGACCCAGTACTTC
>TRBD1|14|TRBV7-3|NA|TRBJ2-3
CASSEDRDTDTQYF
TGTGCCAGCAGCGAGGACAGGGATACAGATACGCAGTATTTT
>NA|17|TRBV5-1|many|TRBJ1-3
CASSLGGTVSSGNTIYF
TGCGCCAGCAGCTTAGGAGGGACGGTGAGCTCTGGAAACACCATATATTTT
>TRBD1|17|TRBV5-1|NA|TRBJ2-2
CASSLGQGARNTGELFF
TGCGCCAGCAGCTTGGGACAGGGGGCGAGGAACACCGGGGAGCTGTTTTTT
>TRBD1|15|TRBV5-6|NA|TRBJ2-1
CASSLQGAGVYEQFF
TGTGCCAGCAGCTTGCAGGGGGCTGGTGTCTATGAGCAGTTCTTC
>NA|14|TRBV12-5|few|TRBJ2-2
CASGIDRGDGELFF
TGTGCTAGTGGTATCGATAGGGGAGACGGGGAGCTGTTTTTT
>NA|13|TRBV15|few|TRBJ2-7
CATSRDTVHEQYF
TGTGCCACCAGCAGAGATACAGTACACGAGCAGTACTTC
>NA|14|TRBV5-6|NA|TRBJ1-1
CASSLIGSNTEAFF
TGTGCCAGCAGCTTGATAGGGTCGAACACTGAAGCTTTCTTT
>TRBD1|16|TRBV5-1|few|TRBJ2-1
CASSPGTGGVNNEQFF
TGCGCCAGCAGCCCTGGGACAGGGGGGGTAAACAATGAGCAGTTCTTC
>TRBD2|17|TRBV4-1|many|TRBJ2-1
CASSHPGLAGVGTGQFF
TGCGCCAGCAGCCACCCAGGACTAGCGGGAGTTGGGACGGGGCAGTTCTTC
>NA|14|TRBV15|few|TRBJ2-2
CATSTGANTGELFF
TGTGCCACCAGCACAGGGGCGAACACCGGGGAGCTGTTTTTT
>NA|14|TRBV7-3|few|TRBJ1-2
CASSLLGGGYGYTF
TGTGCCAGCAGCTTACTCGGGGGTGGCTATGGCTACACCTTC
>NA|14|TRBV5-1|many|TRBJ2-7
CASSLAVDYYEQYF
TGCGCCAGCAGCTTGGCGGTGGACTACTACGAGCAGTACTTC
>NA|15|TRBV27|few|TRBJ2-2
CASAPRGSNTGELFF
TGTGCCAGCGCCCCGCGGGGTTCGAACACCGGGGAGCTGTTTTTT
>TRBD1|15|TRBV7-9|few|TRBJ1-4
CASSQQGARNEKLFF
TGTGCCAGCAGTCAACAGGGGGCGCGCAATGAAAAACTGTTTTTT
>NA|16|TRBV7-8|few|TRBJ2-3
CASRNRDPGRTDTQYF
TGTGCCAGCAGGAACAGAGATCCGGGGCGCACAGATACGCAGTATTTT
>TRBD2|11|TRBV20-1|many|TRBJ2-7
CSASGRYEQYF
TGCAGTGCTAGCGGGAGGTACGAGCAGTACTTC